A single sample gave rise to the 2 T cell receptor beta chains below, sequenced in a study of technical replicates of blood from several donors. Assay used: immunoSEQ multiplex PCR; TCRdb lists only in-frame clones, some missing. Of some 82,000 clones in the sample, 95% to 98% were seen once. The sequencing input was T cells isolated from PBMCs. The receptors stem from a human donor in good health.

The chain uses TRBV7-8 and TRBJ2-1; 9 nucleotides line up with TRBD2. This CDR3 has 15 residues. Germline trimming cut 4 bases from V and 6 bases from J; bases unmatched to any gene: 7. The V gene's germline CDR1 is SGHVS and CDR2 FQNEAQ. The CDR3 spells CASSWSSGSGNEQFF. The CDR3 nucleotides read TGTGCCAGCAGCTGGAGTAGCGGGAGTGGCAATGAGCAGTTCTTC.

The V gene is TRBV5-1, the J gene TRBJ1-2; possible D gene TRBD1, 5 bases. There are 14 residues in the CDR3. V dropped 4 bases and J dropped 3 bases, with 13 bases sitting between them. CDR1 and CDR2 from the germline V gene are SGHRS and YFSETQ. CDR3 nucleotides: TGCGCCAGCAGCGCCGGGGGTATTGACTATGGCTACACCTTC. It encodes CASSAGGIDYGYTF. Using reference TRBV5-1 and TRBJ1-2 for the parts outside the CDR3, the full variable domain is KAGVTQTPRYLIKTRGQQVTLSCSPISGHRSVSWYQQTPGQGLQFLFEYFSETQRNKGNFPGRFSGRQFSNSRSEMNVSTLELGDSALYLCASSAGGIDYGYTFGSGTRLTVV.